This T cell receptor beta chain was observed in a study of cytomegalovirus exposure and HLA in healthy donors. Germline values: CDR1 SGHRS, CDR2 YFSETQ. The CDR3 has 11 residues. V lost 0 bases to trimming and J lost 9 bases, with 7 bases between them. Remarks on this clone: Its antigen remains unknown.

Study-level findings and limits: Later findings reportedly placed an Asian-associated ancestry cluster below the approximately 670-donor mean for N-insertions. It was reported that the classifier diagnosed cytomegalovirus status with high specificity and sensitivity in both the original and validation cohorts.

Use of 60 Vbeta and 13 Jbeta primers characterized the PCR. In the authors' workflow: Later work found tens of millions of unique TCR beta chains, with some 11 million shared. Profiled with immunoSEQ multiplex PCR; TCRdb holds only in-frame clones, not every one. From that table come the V and J calls and clone size; the DNA was used to work out D and trimming. The sample holds about 130,000 clones; 76% are singletons and the top ten take roughly 1.8%. The receptor was derived from a female donor in good health and CMV-seropositive. The chain is built from TRBV5-1 and TRBJ2-7; D unresolved. Material for sequencing was PBMCs. The CDR3: CASSLGQAQYF. Written as DNA, the CDR3 is TGCGCCAGCAGCTTGGGCCAAGCGCAGTACTTC.